These 13 T cell receptor beta chains came from one sample sequenced in a study of graft-versus-host responses after intestinal transplantation (dated by TCRdb to the early 2020s). Read against the paper, the sample's time point label means: cells obtained before transplantation from donor or recipient. The method behind the library was the immunoSEQ multiplex PCR assay. This immuneACCESS table, as held by TCRdb, lists in-frame sequences with V and J called but not all clones. Of the missing ones, under half trace to an unresolved V gene in checked studies; the others have no known cause. Recorded for this sample are about 26,000 clones; roughly 82% of them occurred a single time. Of the sample, 0.7% falls within the top ten clones. Their recognized antigens are unknown. The starting material was unstimulated CD4+ T cells sorted from spleen or lymph node cells, obtained before intestinal transplant. The receptors come from a human donor who received an intestinal transplant.

The genes are TRBV11-2 and TRBJ2-1; 10 bases line up with TRBD2. Germline values: CDR1 SGHAT, CDR2 FQNNGV. Trimming took 2 bases from V and 5 from J; bases not matched to a gene: 3. The CDR3 sequence is 15 residues long. The CDR3 loop is CASSLLAGADNEQFF. The CDR3 nucleotides read TGTGCCAGCAGCTTACTAGCGGGGGCAGACAATGAGCAGTTCTTC.

The chain is built from TRBV6-5 and TRBJ2-2; 10 bases are a match to TRBD2. This CDR3 has 16 residues. V lost 1 base, J lost 6 bases, and 5 bases stayed unmatched. Germline V gene sequence: CDR1 MNHEY, CDR2 SVGAGI. CDR3 amino acids: CASSYLGLAIPGELFF. The CDR3 nucleotides read TGTGCCAGCAGTTACTTGGGACTAGCGATCCCCGGGGAGCTGTTTTTT.

This clone appeared a single time. The V gene is TRBV9, the J gene TRBJ1-4; D is ambiguous. CDR3 length equals 12 residues. V dropped 3 bases and J dropped 8 bases, with 8 bases sitting between them. CDR1 and CDR2 (germline): SGDLS, YYNGEE. In DNA, the CDR3 is TGTGCCAGCAGCGGTGAGCGCGAAAAACTGTTTTTT. It codes for CASSGEREKLFF.

This clone was seen more than once but under ten times. The gene calls are TRBV5-6 and TRBJ2-5; 13 bases are a match to TRBD2. The trim removed 4 bases at V and 5 bases at J, leaving 5 bases unmatched. CDR3 length equals 15 residues. Germline CDR1 is SGHDT and CDR2 is YYEEEE. CDR3 in DNA: TGTGCCAGCAGCCTTACTAGCGGGGGGGCGGAGACCCAGTACTTC. It encodes CASSLTSGGAETQYF. The variable domain in full, completed from reference TRBV5-6 and TRBJ2-5, reads DAGVTQSPTHLIKTRGQQVTLRCSPKSGHDTVSWYQQALGQGPQFIFQYYEEEERQRGNFPDRFSGHQFPNYSSELNVNALLLGDSALYLCASSLTSGGAETQYFGPGTRLLVL.

J is TRBJ1-4 and V is TRBV10-3; D ambiguous. CDR3 size: 12 residues. V was cut by 3 bases and J by 5 bases, with 4 bases left in between. Germline V gene data show CDR1 as ENHRY and CDR2 as SYGVKD. CDR3 sequence reads: CAISDNNEKLFF. CDR3 DNA: TGTGCCATCAGTGACAACAATGAAAAACTGTTTTTT.

This chain uses TRBV21-1 with TRBJ2-7; TRBD1 is the table's D call, not checked against the DNA. TRBV21-1 is termed a pseudogene. The CDR3 length is 14 residues. DNA of the CDR3: TGTGCCAGCAGCAGGGGGACAAAAGCCTACGAGCAGTACTTC. Translation gives CASSRGTKAYEQYF.

This clone has more than one count but fewer than ten. The gene calls are TRBV5-1 and TRBJ2-2, with 10 bases fitting TRBD2. CDR1 SGHRS and CDR2 YFSETQ come from the germline V gene. V gave up 2 bases and J gave up 1 base; unmatched junction bases: 2. This CDR3 comprises 16 residues. CDR3 sequence (DNA): TGCGCCAGCAGCTTTAGCGGGGGGCAGAACACCGGGGAGCTGTTTTTT. Protein sequence: CASSFSGGQNTGELFF.

This rearrangement joins TRBV30 to TRBJ1-1, with 7 bases that match TRBD1. CDR1 is GTSNPN and CDR2 is SVGIG in the germline V gene (reference sequence). There are 13 residues in the CDR3. Germline trimming cut 3 bases from V and 1 base from J; bases unmatched to any gene: 2. The CDR3 DNA follows: TGTGCCTGGAGCCGGACAGGGAACACTGAAGCTTTCTTT. Translated, it gives CAWSRTGNTEAFF.

V and J are TRBV10-3 and TRBJ1-3; weak D call: TRBD1 (6 bases). Germline loops: CDR1 ENHRY, CDR2 SYGVKD. The CDR3 covers 18 residues. The ends were cut back, 10 bases at V and 0 bases at J, with 25 bases in the middle. CDR3 sequence reads: CATHPVGGLKLSGNTIYF. The CDR3 DNA is TGTGCCACTCACCCTGTCGGGGGGCTAAAACTCTCTGGAAACACCATATATTTT.

A single count supports this clone. V is TRBV10-3 and J is TRBJ2-5, with D unresolved. The CDR3 covers 13 residues. Germline V gene sequence: CDR1 ENHRY, CDR2 SYGVKD. The V and J ends lost 10 bases and 0 bases respectively, with 12 bases between them. CDR3 nucleotide sequence: TGTGCCACCGGACCGGTAAACCAAGAGACCCAGTACTTC. Amino acid sequence: CATGPVNQETQYF.

This clone was seen only once. This sequence joins TRBV4-1 and TRBJ2-5; D is possibly TRBD1 (6 bases). This CDR3 has 13 residues. Trimming cost V 5 bases and J 5 bases, with 12 bases left between them. Germline V CDR1 and CDR2: MGHRA, YSYEKL. As DNA, the CDR3 is TGCGCCAGCAGCAAACAGGGTGTGGAGACCCAGTACTTC. Protein: CASSKQGVETQYF.

This chain connects TRBV4-1 to TRBJ1-2; no reliable D call. V lost 4 bases and J 6 bases, leaving 18 bases between the germline ends. The CDR3 consists of 15 residues. Germline assignment: CDR1 MGHRA and CDR2 YSYEKL. The chain's CDR3 is CASSRVNTNGNGYTF. The CDR3 DNA sequence: TGCGCCAGCAGCCGCGTTAACACAAATGGGAATGGCTACACCTTC.

The chain links TRBV20-1 to TRBJ1-1, with D tentatively TRBD1 (5 bases). This CDR3 spans 11 amino acids. Germline V gives CDR1 DFQATT, CDR2 SNEGSKA (reference sequence). CDR3 in DNA: TGCAGAGGGACGCTGAACACTGAAGCTTTCTTT. Its translation: CRGTLNTEAFF.